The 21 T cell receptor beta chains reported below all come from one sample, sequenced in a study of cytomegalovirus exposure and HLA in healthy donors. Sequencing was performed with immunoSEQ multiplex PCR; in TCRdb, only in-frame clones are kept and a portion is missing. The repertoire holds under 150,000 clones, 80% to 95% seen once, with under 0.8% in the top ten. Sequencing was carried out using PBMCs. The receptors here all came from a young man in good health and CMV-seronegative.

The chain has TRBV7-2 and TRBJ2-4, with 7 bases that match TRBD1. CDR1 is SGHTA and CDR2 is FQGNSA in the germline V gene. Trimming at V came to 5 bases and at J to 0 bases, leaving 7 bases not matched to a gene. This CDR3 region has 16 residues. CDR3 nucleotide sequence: TGTGCCAGCAGCATGACAGGGAACCTAGCCAAAAACATTCAGTACTTC. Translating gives CASSMTGNLAKNIQYF.

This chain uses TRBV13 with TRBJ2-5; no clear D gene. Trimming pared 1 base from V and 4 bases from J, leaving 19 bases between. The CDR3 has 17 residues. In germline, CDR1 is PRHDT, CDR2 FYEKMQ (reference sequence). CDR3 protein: CASSLEVPGQVPETQYF. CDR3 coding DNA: TGTGCCAGCAGCTTAGAGGTACCTGGGCAGGTCCCAGAGACCCAGTACTTC.

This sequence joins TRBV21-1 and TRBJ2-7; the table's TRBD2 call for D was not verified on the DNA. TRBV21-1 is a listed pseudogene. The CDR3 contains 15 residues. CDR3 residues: CASNGRDGSSYEQYV. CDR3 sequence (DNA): TGTGCCAGCAATGGGCGGGACGGGAGCTCCTACGAGCAGTACGTC.

In nucleotides, the CDR3 is TGCGCCAGCAGTGGGGGGGGCCTAGCGGGGAGCAACTCCTACAATGAGCAGTTCTTC. It is translated as CASSGGGLAGSNSYNEQFF. The chain is built from TRBV10-1 and TRBJ2-1; 9 bases match TRBD2. Germline assignment: CDR1 WNHNN and CDR2 SYGVQD (reference sequence). The CDR3 runs to 19 residues. V shed 4 bases and J 0 bases; nucleotides not matched to a gene: 13.

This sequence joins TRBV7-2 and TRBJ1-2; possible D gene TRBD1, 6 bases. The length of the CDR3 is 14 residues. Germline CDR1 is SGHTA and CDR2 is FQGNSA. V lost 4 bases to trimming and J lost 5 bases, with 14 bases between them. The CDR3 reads CASSYRDTLYGYTF. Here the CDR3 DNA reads TGTGCCAGCAGCTACCGGGACACCCTTTATGGCTACACCTTC.

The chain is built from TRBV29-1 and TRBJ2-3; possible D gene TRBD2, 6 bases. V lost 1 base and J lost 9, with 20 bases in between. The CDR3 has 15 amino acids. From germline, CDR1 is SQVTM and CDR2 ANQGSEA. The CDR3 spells CSVEGALAPYGTQYF. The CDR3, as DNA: TGCAGCGTTGAAGGTGCGCTAGCGCCGTACGGAACGCAGTATTTT.

Here the CDR3 reads CASSPGTANYGYTF. The CDR3 region has the DNA TGTGCCAGCAGCCCCGGGACAGCTAACTATGGCTACACCTTC. This chain joins TRBV7-9 and TRBJ1-2; 7 bases are shared with TRBD1. V gave up 5 bases and J gave up 0 bases; unmatched junction bases: 3. Germline values: CDR1 SEHNR, CDR2 FQNEAQ (reference sequence). The CDR3 is made up of 14 amino acids.

The CDR3 coding sequence is TGTGCCAGCAGCCTGGGACCCGGGGGGCCCCAAGAGACCCAGTACTTC. The encoded protein is CASSLGPGGPQETQYF. V is TRBV5-4 and J is TRBJ2-5, with D perhaps TRBD2 (7 bases). CDR3 length: 16 amino acids. Deletions cut 4 bases from V and 1 base from J, with 17 bases between. Looked up from germline, CDR1 is SGHNT and CDR2 is YYREEE (reference sequence).

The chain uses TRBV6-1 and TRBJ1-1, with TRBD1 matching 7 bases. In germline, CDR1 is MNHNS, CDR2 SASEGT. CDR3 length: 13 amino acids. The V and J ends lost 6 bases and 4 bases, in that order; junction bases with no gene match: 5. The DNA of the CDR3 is TGTGCCAGCAGACAGGGGCGGGGCACTGAAGCTTTCTTT. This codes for CASRQGRGTEAFF.

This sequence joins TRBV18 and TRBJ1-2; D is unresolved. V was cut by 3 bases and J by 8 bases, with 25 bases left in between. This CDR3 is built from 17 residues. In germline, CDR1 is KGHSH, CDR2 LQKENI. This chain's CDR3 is CASSPPGILERAAGYTF. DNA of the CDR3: TGTGCCAGCTCACCCCCGGGTATCCTCGAACGAGCTGCCGGCTACACCTTC.

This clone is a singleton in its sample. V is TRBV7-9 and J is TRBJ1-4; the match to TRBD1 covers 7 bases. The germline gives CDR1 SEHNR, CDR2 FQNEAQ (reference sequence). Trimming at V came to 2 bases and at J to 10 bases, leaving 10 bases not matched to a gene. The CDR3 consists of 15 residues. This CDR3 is CASSLQVNRGGKLFF. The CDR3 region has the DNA TGTGCCAGCAGCTTACAAGTAAACAGGGGTGGAAAACTGTTTTTT.

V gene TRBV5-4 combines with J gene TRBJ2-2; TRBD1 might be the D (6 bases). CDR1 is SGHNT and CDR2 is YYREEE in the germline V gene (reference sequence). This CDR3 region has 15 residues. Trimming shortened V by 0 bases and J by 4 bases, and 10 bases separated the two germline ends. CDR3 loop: CASSLEGGITGELFF. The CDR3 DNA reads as TGTGCCAGCAGCTTGGAAGGGGGAATCACCGGGGAGCTGTTTTTT.

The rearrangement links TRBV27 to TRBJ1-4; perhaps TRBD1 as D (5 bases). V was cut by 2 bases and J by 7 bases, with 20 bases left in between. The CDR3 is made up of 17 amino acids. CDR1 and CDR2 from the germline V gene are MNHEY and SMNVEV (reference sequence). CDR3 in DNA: TGTGCCAGCAGTTTAACAGGCAGGGAGGTAGTTGGTGAAAAACTGTTTTTT. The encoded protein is CASSLTGREVVGEKLFF. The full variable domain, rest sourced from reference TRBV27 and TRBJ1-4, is EAQVTQNPRYLITVTGKKLTVTCSQNMNHEYMSWYRQDPGLGLRQIYYSMNVEVTDKGDVPEGYKVSRKEKRNFPLILESPSPNQTSLYFCASSLTGREVVGEKLFFGSGTQLSVL.

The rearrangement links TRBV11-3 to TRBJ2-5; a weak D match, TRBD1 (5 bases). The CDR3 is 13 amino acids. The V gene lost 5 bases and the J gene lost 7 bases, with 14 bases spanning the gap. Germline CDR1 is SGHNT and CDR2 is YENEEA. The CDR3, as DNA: TGTGCCAGCAGCCCCGACAGCTTCCGGACCCAGTACTTC. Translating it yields CASSPDSFRTQYF.

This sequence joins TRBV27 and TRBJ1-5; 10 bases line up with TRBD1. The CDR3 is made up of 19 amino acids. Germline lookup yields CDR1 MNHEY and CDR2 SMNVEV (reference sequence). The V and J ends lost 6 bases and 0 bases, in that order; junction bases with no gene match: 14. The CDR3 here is CASSPTGTGASYSNQPQHF. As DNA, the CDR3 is TGTGCCAGCAGCCCAACCGGGACAGGGGCGAGTTATAGCAATCAGCCCCAGCATTTT.

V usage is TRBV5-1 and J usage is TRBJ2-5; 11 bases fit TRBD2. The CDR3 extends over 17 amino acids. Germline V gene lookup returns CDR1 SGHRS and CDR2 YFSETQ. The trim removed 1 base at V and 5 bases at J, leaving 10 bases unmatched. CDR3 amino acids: CASSLWLAGGIGETQYF. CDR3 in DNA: TGCGCCAGCAGCTTGTGGCTAGCGGGGGGAATAGGGGAGACCCAGTACTTC.

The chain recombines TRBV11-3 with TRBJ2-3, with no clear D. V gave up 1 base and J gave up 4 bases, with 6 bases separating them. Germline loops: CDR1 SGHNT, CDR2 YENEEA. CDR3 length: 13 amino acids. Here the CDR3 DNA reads TGTGCCAGCAGCTTAGTCTCGGCAGATACGCAGTATTTT. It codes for CASSLVSADTQYF.

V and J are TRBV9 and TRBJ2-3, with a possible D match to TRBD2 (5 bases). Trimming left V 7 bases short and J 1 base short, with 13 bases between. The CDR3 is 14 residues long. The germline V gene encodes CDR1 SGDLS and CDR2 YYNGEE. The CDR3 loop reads CASGQIGGTDTQYF. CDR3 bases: TGTGCCAGCGGCCAAATCGGGGGCACAGATACGCAGTATTTT.

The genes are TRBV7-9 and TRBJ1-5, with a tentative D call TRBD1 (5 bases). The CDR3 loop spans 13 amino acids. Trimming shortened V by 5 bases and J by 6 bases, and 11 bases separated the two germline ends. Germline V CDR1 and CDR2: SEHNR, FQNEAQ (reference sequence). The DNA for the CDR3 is TGTGCCAGCAGCCCGCAGGGTGGTCAGCCCCAGCATTTT. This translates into CASSPQGGQPQHF.

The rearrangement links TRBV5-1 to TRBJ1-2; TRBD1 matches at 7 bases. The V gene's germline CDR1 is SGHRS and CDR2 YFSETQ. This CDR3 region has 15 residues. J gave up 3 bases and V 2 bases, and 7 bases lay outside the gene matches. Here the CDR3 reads CASSLPGQSYYGYTF. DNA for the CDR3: TGCGCCAGCAGCTTACCGGGACAGAGCTACTATGGCTACACCTTC.

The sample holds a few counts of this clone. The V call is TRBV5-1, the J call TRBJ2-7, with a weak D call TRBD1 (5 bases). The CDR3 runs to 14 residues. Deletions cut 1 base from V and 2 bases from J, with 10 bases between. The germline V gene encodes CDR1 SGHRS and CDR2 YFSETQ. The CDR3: CASSLWGSAYEQYF. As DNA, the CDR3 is TGCGCCAGCAGCTTGTGGGGCTCCGCCTACGAGCAGTACTTC.